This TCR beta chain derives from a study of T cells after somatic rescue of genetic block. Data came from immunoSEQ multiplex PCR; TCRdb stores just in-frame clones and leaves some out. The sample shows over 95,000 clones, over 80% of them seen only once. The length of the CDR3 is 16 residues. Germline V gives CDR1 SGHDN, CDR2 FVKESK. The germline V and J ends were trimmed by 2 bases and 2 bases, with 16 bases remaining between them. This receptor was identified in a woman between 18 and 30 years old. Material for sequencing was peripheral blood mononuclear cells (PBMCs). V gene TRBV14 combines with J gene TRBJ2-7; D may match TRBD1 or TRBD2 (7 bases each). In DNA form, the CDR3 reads TGTGCCAGCAGCCAATCAGGGGGGGGGCGTCCCTACGAGCAGTACTTC. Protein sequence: CASSQSGGGRPYEQYF.